The 30 T cell receptor beta chains below all came from one sample that was sequenced in a study of vaccination and CD4 T cells after COVID-19. Their cognate antigens are unknown. The treatment is: roughly 11-day PBMC culture with coronavirus spike peptide pools or control peptides (ViraFEST assay). Oncomine TCR Beta short-read sequencing was applied to DNA from cultured CD4+ T cells. One entry per CDR3 protein results from TCRdb running MiXCR on the PCR reads. The sample lists some 23,000 distinct CDR3 sequences, about 64% occurring once. The sample in question was CD4+ T cells from blood, cultured in vitro, obtained after SARS-CoV-2 vaccination. The receptors come from a human donor who received a COVID-19 vaccine.

This clonotype was counted a few times. The rearrangement uses TRBV19 and TRBJ2-5; D possibly uses TRBD1 or TRBD2 (5 bases each). Trimming left V 5 bases short and J 7 bases short, with 14 bases between. The germline CDR1 and CDR2 sequences are LNHDA and SQIVND (reference sequence). The CDR3 consists of 13 residues. The DNA for the CDR3 is TGTGCCAGTAGTGCGGGTCCTGGGGGGACCCAGTACTTC. This encodes CASSAGPGGTQYF.

The rearrangement links TRBV14 to TRBJ2-5, with D possibly called TRBD1 or TRBD2 (5 bases each). Trimming took off 1 base at V and 5 bases at J, with 11 bases between the two ends. This CDR3 region has 14 residues. Looked up from germline, CDR1 is SGHDN and CDR2 is FVKESK. In DNA, the CDR3 is TGTGCCAGCAGCCAAGGGGACGTTAGGGAGACCCAGTACTTC. This translates into CASSQGDVRETQYF. The complete variable domain, with remaining parts taken from reference TRBV14 and TRBJ2-5, reads EAGVTQFPSHSVIEKGQTVTLRCDPISGHDNLYWYRRVMGKEIKFLLHFVKESKQDESGMPNNRFLAERTGGTYSTLKVQPAELEDSGVYFCASSQGDVRETQYFGPGTRLLVL.

This clonotype was seen just once. The CDR3 reads CASSLSGVYGYTF. DNA for the CDR3: TGTGCCAGCAGTTTATCGGGGGTCTATGGCTACACCTTC. The chain recombines TRBV27 with TRBJ1-2, with D tentatively TRBD1 (5 bases). CDR1 and CDR2 from the germline V gene are MNHEY and SMNVEV (reference sequence). This CDR3 has 13 residues. Trimming left V 0 bases short and J 4 bases short, with 6 bases between.

This clonotype was seen once. V usage is TRBV19 and J usage is TRBJ2-1; TRBD2 aligns across 12 bases. V was pared by 3 bases and J by 8 bases, with 11 bases of the junction left unmatched. CDR1 is LNHDA and CDR2 is SQIVND in the germline V gene (reference sequence). The CDR3 covers 17 residues. The CDR3 region is CASSIAPSGGAGDEQFF. CDR3 DNA sequence: TGTGCCAGTAGTATTGCCCCTAGCGGGGGGGCCGGTGATGAGCAGTTCTTC.

This chain joins TRBV6-1 and TRBJ2-7; 10 positions match TRBD2. J lost 1 base, V lost 6 bases, and 3 bases had no gene match. Per germline, CDR1 MNHNS and CDR2 SASEGT. The CDR3 totals 14 residues. CDR3 amino acids: CASRASGGSYEQYF. CDR3 nucleotide sequence: TGTGCCAGCAGGGCTAGCGGGGGATCCTACGAGCAGTACTTC.

J is TRBJ2-7 and V is TRBV7-2; D not resolved. V lost 1 base and J lost 6, with 10 bases in between. The CDR3 contains 13 residues. Germline V gene data show CDR1 as SGHTA and CDR2 as FQGNSA. The CDR3 spells CASSLGSWSEQYF. As DNA, the CDR3 is TGTGCCAGCAGCTTAGGTTCGTGGAGCGAGCAGTACTTC.

This chain links TRBV27 with TRBJ2-7; 8 nucleotides match TRBD1. The V and J ends lost 3 bases and 5 bases, in that order; junction bases with no gene match: 6. The CDR3 extends over 14 amino acids. The germline V gene encodes CDR1 MNHEY and CDR2 SMNVEV (reference sequence). The CDR3 sequence is CASSLRDRGNEQYF. CDR3 nucleotides: TGTGCCAGCAGTTTGCGCGACAGGGGAAACGAGCAGTACTTC.

This chain joins TRBV7-3 and TRBJ2-2; D possibly corresponds to TRBD2 (6 bases). This CDR3 region has 16 residues. V dropped 1 base and J dropped 2 bases, with 11 bases sitting between them. Germline CDR1 SGHTA, CDR2 FQGTGA. CDR3 residues: CASSLMGGSNTGELFF. The CDR3 DNA reads TGTGCCAGCAGCTTAATGGGGGGATCCAACACCGGGGAGCTGTTTTTT.

V and J are TRBV2 and TRBJ2-7; 9 bases map to TRBD2. This CDR3 is built from 15 residues. Germline CDR1 and CDR2: SNHLY and FYNNEI. The V and J ends lost 5 bases and 2 bases, in that order; junction bases with no gene match: 7. The CDR3 reads CASSLSGGPAYEQYF. The DNA of the CDR3 is TGTGCCAGCAGTCTCAGCGGGGGGCCAGCCTACGAGCAGTACTTC. The whole variable domain, filled in from reference TRBV2 and TRBJ2-7, reads EPEVTQTPSHQVTQMGQEVILRCVPISNHLYFYWYRQILGQKVEFLVSFYNNEISEKSEIFDDQFSVERPDGSNFTLKIRSTKLEDSAMYFCASSLSGGPAYEQYFGPGTRLTVT.

V gene TRBV2 combines with J gene TRBJ1-5, with a tentative D call TRBD1 (6 bases). The germline CDR1 and CDR2 sequences are SNHLY and FYNNEI. Deletions cut 6 bases from V and 4 bases from J, with 16 bases between. The CDR3 length is 15 residues. The CDR3 loop is CASRGITGKNQPQHF. The CDR3 nucleotides read TGTGCCAGCAGGGGAATTACAGGGAAAAATCAGCCCCAGCATTTT.

This clonotype was detected a few times. The V gene is TRBV30, the J gene TRBJ2-3; D is perhaps TRBD1 or TRBD2 (5 bases each). Trimming took off 1 base at V and 9 bases at J, with 20 bases between the two ends. Germline V CDR1 and CDR2: GTSNPN, SVGIG (reference sequence). This CDR3 has 15 residues. As DNA, the CDR3 is TGTGCCTGGAGTGGGACACTAACTACCCCGGGGACGCAGTATTTT. Encoded protein: CAWSGTLTTPGTQYF.

V gene TRBV30 combines with J gene TRBJ2-5; the D call may be TRBD1 or TRBD2 (5 bases each). Trimming cost V 8 bases and J 5 bases, with 18 bases left between them. In germline, CDR1 is GTSNPN, CDR2 SVGIG (reference sequence). This CDR3 comprises 13 residues. In DNA, the CDR3 is TGTGCCCTACAGAGGGGCTCTGAGGAGACCCAGTACTTC. Its protein product is CALQRGSEETQYF.

With respect to this clonotype: No conserved phenylalanine or tryptophan ends this CDR3, so it is likely a read error. In DNA, the CDR3 is TGTGCCAGCAGCCAAACGATTTTAGTAAGGGCCACTGAAGCTTTCTCT. Encoded protein: CASSQTILVRATEAFS. This chain joins TRBV14 and TRBJ1-1; D call uncertain. Germline V gene data show CDR1 as SGHDN and CDR2 as FVKESK. The CDR3 spans 16 residues. The V end was cut by 2 bases, the J end by 4 bases, with 17 bases between.

A single count supports this clonotype. The V gene is TRBV24-1, the J gene TRBJ2-2; D is unclear. CDR3 length: 12 residues. Germline lookup yields CDR1 KGHDR and CDR2 SFDVKD. Trimming removed 5 bases at V and 3 bases at J, with 3 bases between. The chain's CDR3 is CATSADTGELFF. The CDR3 nucleotides read TGTGCCACCAGTGCGGACACCGGGGAGCTGTTTTTT.

The chain couples TRBV5-8 to TRBJ2-7; 9 positions match TRBD1. The CDR3 has 14 amino acids. The V gene end was trimmed by 5 bases and the J gene end by 3 bases; junction bases not matched to a gene: 6. Germline assignment: CDR1 SGHTS and CDR2 YDEGEE. The CDR3 sequence: CASSRTGVGYEQYF. The CDR3 DNA reads as TGTGCCAGCAGTCGGACAGGGGTGGGCTACGAGCAGTACTTC.

The chain combines TRBV6-2 or TRBV6-3 with TRBJ1-2; 9 nucleotides agree with TRBD1. After removal of 0 bases from V and 5 bases from J, the junction contained 1 base not matched to a gene. Germline loops: CDR1 MNHEY, CDR2 SVGEGT. The CDR3 runs 14 residues. DNA of the CDR3: TGTGCCAGCAGTTACTCCGGACAGGGGTATGGCTACACCTTC. Translation: CASSYSGQGYGYTF.

The chain employs TRBV4-2 and TRBJ2-1; a weak D match, TRBD2 (5 bases). This CDR3 has 17 amino acids. V shed 1 base and J shed 3 bases, with 16 bases lying between them. CDR1 is LGHNA, CDR2 YNFKEQ, per germline. CDR3 sequence: CASSQVRMERNYNEQFF. The CDR3 DNA follows: TGTGCCAGCAGCCAAGTACGTATGGAGCGGAACTACAATGAGCAGTTCTTC.

V is TRBV6-1 and J is TRBJ1-1; the match to TRBD1 covers 11 bases. The CDR3 length is 15 residues. With 6 bases clipped from V and 3 bases from J, the junction kept 6 bases outside the gene matches. From germline, CDR1 is MNHNS and CDR2 SASEGT. The CDR3 DNA reads as TGTGCCAGCAGAGGACAGGGGGCAGGGGACACTGAAGCTTTCTTT. Amino acids: CASRGQGAGDTEAFF.

V usage is TRBV12-3 or TRBV12-4 and J usage is TRBJ2-2, with no clear D. CDR3 length: 15 residues. The V gene lost 6 bases and the J gene lost 0 bases, with 11 bases spanning the gap. DNA for the CDR3: TGTGCCAGCAGCAAGGCATCCTCGAACACCGGGGAGCTGTTTTTT. Protein product: CASSKASSNTGELFF.

This CDR3 reads CASARGQTNEKLFF. The CDR3 DNA is TGTGCCAGCGCACGGGGACAAACTAATGAAAAACTGTTTTTT. The chain joins TRBV6-1 to TRBJ1-4, with D perhaps matching TRBD1 (6 bases). The CDR3 runs to 14 residues. V was pared by 8 bases and J by 1 base, with 11 bases between. Germline V gene sequence: CDR1 MNHNS, CDR2 SASEGT.

This sequence joins TRBV24-1 and TRBJ1-6; TRBD1 is a possible D gene (6 bases). Germline V gives CDR1 KGHDR, CDR2 SFDVKD. The CDR3 runs 16 residues. V dropped 3 bases and J dropped 7 bases, with 15 bases sitting between them. The CDR3 sequence is CATSDGGKGDNSPLHF. CDR3 in DNA: TGTGCCACCAGTGATGGGGGAAAGGGGGACAATTCACCCCTCCACTTT.

Sample share makes this clonotype medium-sized. V usage is TRBV2 and J usage is TRBJ1-2, with D unresolved. V was cut by 1 base and J by 8 bases, with 11 bases left in between. CDR1 is SNHLY, CDR2 FYNNEI, per germline. This CDR3 spans 13 amino acids. The CDR3 DNA sequence: TGTGCCAGCAGTGAAGGGGCAGGAAAGGGCTACACCTTC. Protein product: CASSEGAGKGYTF.

The chain combines TRBV15 with TRBJ1-2; TRBD1 aligns across 9 bases. The germline V gene has CDR1 LNHNV and CDR2 YYDKDF (reference sequence). The CDR3 runs 14 residues. After removal of 2 bases from V and 6 bases from J, the junction contained 4 bases not matched to a gene. CDR3 nucleotides: TGTGCCACCAGCAGACCCTGGGACAGGGATGGCTACACCTTC. Its translation is CATSRPWDRDGYTF.

DNA for the CDR3: TGTGCCACCCGACAGGGGACGAACACTGAAGCTTTCTTT. Protein sequence: CATRQGTNTEAFF. The rearrangement links TRBV10-3 to TRBJ1-1; 8 nucleotides match TRBD1. The V gene end was trimmed by 10 bases and the J gene end by 1 base; junction bases not matched to a gene: 5. CDR1 is ENHRY and CDR2 is SYGVKD in the germline V gene. The CDR3 contains 13 residues.

The chain has TRBV6-1 and TRBJ2-3; D tentatively fits TRBD1 or TRBD2 (5 bases each). The ends were cut back, 5 bases at V and 1 base at J, with 7 bases in the middle. Germline V gene sequence: CDR1 MNHNS, CDR2 SASEGT. The CDR3 extends over 13 amino acids. CDR3 in amino acids: CASSRDGTDTQYF. Here the CDR3 DNA reads TGTGCCAGCAGTCGGGACGGCACAGATACGCAGTATTTT.

This clonotype was detected once. The V call is TRBV2, the J call TRBJ1-5; D ambiguous. Trimming cost V 2 bases and J 0 bases, with 5 bases left between them. The CDR3 totals 14 residues. Germline-derived CDR1 and CDR2 are SNHLY and FYNNEI. DNA for the CDR3: TGTGCCAGCAGTGAAAACGGTAGCAATCAGCCCCAGCATTTT. Its translation is CASSENGSNQPQHF.

The chain uses TRBV15 and TRBJ1-1; no reliable D call. The length of the CDR3 is 14 residues. V was cut by 0 bases and J by 11 bases, with 16 bases left in between. Germline values: CDR1 LNHNV, CDR2 YYDKDF (reference sequence). The CDR3 DNA is TGTGCCACCAGCAGAGATTTTAGAGTCGGAGGGGCTTTCTTT. This encodes CATSRDFRVGGAFF.

The V call is TRBV20-1, the J call TRBJ2-3; D might be TRBD2 (7 bases). Trimming shortened V by 1 base and J by 2 bases, and 19 bases separated the two germline ends. In germline, CDR1 is DFQATT, CDR2 SNEGSKA (reference sequence). CDR3 length: 17 residues. CDR3: CSARGGGGGTITDTQYF. CDR3 sequence (DNA): TGCAGTGCTAGAGGAGGAGGGGGTGGGACTATCACAGATACGCAGTATTTT.

The chain carries TRBV7-9 and TRBJ1-5; 8 bases agree with TRBD1. The CDR3 totals 14 residues. V shed 4 bases and J 7 bases; nucleotides not matched to a gene: 6. CDR1 and CDR2 from the germline V gene are SEHNR and FQNEAQ (reference sequence). The CDR3 here is CASSYDRGGQPQHF. For the CDR3, the DNA is TGTGCCAGCAGCTACGACAGGGGAGGCCAGCCCCAGCATTTT. The variable domain in full, with the rest retrieved from reference TRBV7-9 and TRBJ1-5, is DTGVSQNPRHKITKRGQNVTFRCDPISEHNRLYWYRQTLGQGPEFLTYFQNEAQLEKSRLLSDRFSAERPKGSFSTLEIQRTEQGDSAMYLCASSYDRGGQPQHFGDGTRLSIL.

The chain joins TRBV18 to TRBJ1-2; 7 positions match TRBD1. Germline loops: CDR1 KGHSH, CDR2 LQKENI. CDR3 length equals 15 residues. J gave up 1 base and V 2 bases, and 4 bases lay outside the gene matches. This CDR3 reads CASSPTRGLNYGYTF. CDR3 DNA sequence: TGTGCCAGCTCACCAACGAGGGGGCTTAACTATGGCTACACCTTC.